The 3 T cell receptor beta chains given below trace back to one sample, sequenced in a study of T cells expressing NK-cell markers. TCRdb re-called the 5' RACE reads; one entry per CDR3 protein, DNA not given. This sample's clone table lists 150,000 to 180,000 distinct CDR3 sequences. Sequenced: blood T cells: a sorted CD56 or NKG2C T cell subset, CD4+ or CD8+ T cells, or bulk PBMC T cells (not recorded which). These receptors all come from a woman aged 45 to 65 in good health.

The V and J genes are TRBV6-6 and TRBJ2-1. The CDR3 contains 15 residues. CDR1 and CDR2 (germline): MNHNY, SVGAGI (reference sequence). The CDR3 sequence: CASRVRREVYNEQFF.

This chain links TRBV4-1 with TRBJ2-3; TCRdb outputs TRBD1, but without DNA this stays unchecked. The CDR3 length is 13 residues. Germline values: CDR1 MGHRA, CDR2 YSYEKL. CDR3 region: CASSQLRDGGPYF.

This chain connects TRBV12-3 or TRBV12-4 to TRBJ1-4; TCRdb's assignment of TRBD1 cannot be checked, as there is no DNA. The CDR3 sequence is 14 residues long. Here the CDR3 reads CASSPGTAHEKLFF.